These 10 T cell receptor beta chains were sequenced from one sample in a study of cytomegalovirus exposure and HLA in healthy donors. The assay was immunoSEQ multiplex PCR, and TCRdb's table has in-frame clones only and misses some. Altogether under 250,000 clones are present, 75% to 95% being singletons, with the ten largest covering about 1%. The source material was PBMCs. The receptor set was obtained from a woman younger than 35 in good health and CMV-seronegative.

This clone has only one observation. The CDR3: CASSFTGSYEQYF. For the CDR3, the DNA is TGTGCCAGCAGCTTTACAGGCTCCTACGAGCAGTACTTC. The gene calls are TRBV5-4 and TRBJ2-7; the D gene is possibly TRBD1 (5 bases). The V gene's germline CDR1 is SGHNT and CDR2 YYREEE (reference sequence). V lost 2 bases to trimming and J lost 0 bases, with 6 bases between them. The CDR3 consists of 13 residues.

CDR3 sequence (DNA): TGTGCCAGCAGCCCTCACCATGTGGGACTAGCGCCTTACGAGCAGTACTTC. Its protein is CASSPHHVGLAPYEQYF. The chain recombines TRBV9 with TRBJ2-7, with 10 bases that match TRBD2. In germline, CDR1 is SGDLS, CDR2 YYNGEE. After removal of 4 bases from V and 4 bases from J, the junction contained 14 bases not matched to a gene. The CDR3 has 17 residues.

The rearrangement uses TRBV11-2 and TRBJ2-5, with TRBD2 as a possible D gene (5 bases). Germline lookup yields CDR1 SGHAT and CDR2 FQNNGV. The CDR3 runs 16 residues. Trimming left V 5 bases short and J 4 bases short, with 20 bases between. CDR3 protein: CASSLGLSGFSETQYF. CDR3 nucleotides: TGTGCCAGCAGCCTCGGACTTTCGGGGTTTTCAGAGACCCAGTACTTC.

This clone has a single count. The chain combines TRBV19 with TRBJ2-1, with TRBD2 matching 10 bases. This CDR3 region has 22 residues. V trimming: 3 bases; J trimming: 1 base; junction bases outside the gene matches: 21. Per germline, CDR1 LNHDA and CDR2 SQIVND (reference sequence). The CDR3 DNA reads TGTGCCAGTAGTATGACCCTCTTTCCCACCAAACTAGCGGGATTGTCCTACAATGAGCAGTTCTTC. As protein: CASSMTLFPTKLAGLSYNEQFF.

The chain couples TRBV7-3 to TRBJ2-5; maybe TRBD2 (7 bases). Trimming pared 5 bases from V and 5 bases from J, leaving 21 bases between. The CDR3 is 16 residues long. Per the germline V gene, CDR1 is SGHTA and CDR2 is FQGTGA. The CDR3 DNA is TGTGCCAGCAGCCCCTGGGGGGCGGGAGATTATGAGACCCAGTACTTC. Amino acids: CASSPWGAGDYETQYF. The entire variable domain, with the rest obtained from reference TRBV7-3 and TRBJ2-5, is as follows: GAGVSQTPSNKVTEKGKYVELRCDPISGHTALYWYRQSLGQGPEFLIYFQGTGAADDSGLPNDRFFAVRPEGSVSTLKIQRTERGDSAVYLCASSPWGAGDYETQYFGPGTRLLVL.

The genes are TRBV18 and TRBJ1-6; no definite D call. Trimming cost V 4 bases and J 7 bases, with 14 bases left between them. Germline assignment: CDR1 KGHSH and CDR2 LQKENI. The CDR3 is 15 residues long. CDR3 in amino acids: CASSLEGGRNSPLHF. For the CDR3, the DNA is TGTGCCAGCTCACTAGAGGGAGGCAGGAATTCACCCCTCCACTTT.

This clone has only one observation. The V gene is TRBV2, the J gene TRBJ2-5; no reliable D call. Germline CDR1 and CDR2: SNHLY and FYNNEI. This CDR3 spans 11 amino acids. The ends were cut back, 7 bases at V and 3 bases at J, with 6 bases in the middle. The CDR3 bases are TGTGCCAGCACCTATAAAGAGACCCAGTACTTC. It specifies CASTYKETQYF. The entire variable domain, with the rest obtained from reference TRBV2 and TRBJ2-5, is as follows: EPEVTQTPSHQVTQMGQEVILRCVPISNHLYFYWYRQILGQKVEFLVSFYNNEISEKSEIFDDQFSVERPDGSNFTLKIRSTKLEDSAMYFCASTYKETQYFGPGTRLLVL.

The rearrangement uses TRBV6-6 and TRBJ2-1, with D possibly matching TRBD1 (5 bases). The CDR3 contains 16 residues. Trimming left V 2 bases short and J 5 bases short, with 16 bases between. Per the germline V gene, CDR1 is MNHNY and CDR2 is SVGAGI (reference sequence). The CDR3 loop reads CASSYPRQGYDNEQFF. The CDR3 bases are TGTGCCAGCAGTTACCCCCGCCAGGGTTACGACAATGAGCAGTTCTTC.

Worth noting for this clone: A read error is possible here, since a much larger clone lies one base away. This sample includes further DNA sequences coding for the same CDR3. The chain combines TRBV6-5 with TRBJ2-3, with D tentatively TRBD2 (7 bases). V was pared by 5 bases and J by 9 bases, with 15 bases between. This CDR3 has 13 residues. Germline CDR1 is MNHEY and CDR2 is SVGAGI. CDR3 nucleotide sequence: TGTGCCAGCAGTACGGGGGGCGCGGTGACGCAGTATTTT. As protein: CASSTGGAVTQYF.

The genes are TRBV16 and TRBJ1-1; TRBD1 matches 8 bases. The length of the CDR3 is 15 residues. Trimming at V came to 4 bases and at J to 6 bases, leaving 10 bases not matched to a gene. Germline V gene data show CDR1 as KGHSY and CDR2 as FQNENV. The CDR3: CASSRLGTGGSEAFF. For the CDR3, the DNA is TGTGCCAGCAGCCGCCTTGGGACAGGTGGATCTGAAGCTTTCTTT.